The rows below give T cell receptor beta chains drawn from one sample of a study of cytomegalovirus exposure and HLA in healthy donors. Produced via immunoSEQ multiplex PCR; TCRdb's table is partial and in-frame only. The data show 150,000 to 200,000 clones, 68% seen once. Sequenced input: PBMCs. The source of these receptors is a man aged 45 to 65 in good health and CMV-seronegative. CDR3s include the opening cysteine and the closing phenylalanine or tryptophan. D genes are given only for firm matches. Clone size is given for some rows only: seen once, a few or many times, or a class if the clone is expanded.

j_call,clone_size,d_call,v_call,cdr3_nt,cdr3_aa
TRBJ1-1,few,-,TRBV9,TGTGCCAGCAGCGTATTTTCGGGGGTCACTGAAGCTTTCTTT,CASSVFSGVTEAFF
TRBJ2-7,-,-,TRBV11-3,TGTGCCAGCAGCCGAAGTACGGGAGCTTACGAGCAGTACTTC,CASSRSTGAYEQYF
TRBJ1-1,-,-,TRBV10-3,TGTGCCATCAGTGACCCCGGGAGCTCGGGCACTGAAGCTTTCTTT,CAISDPGSSGTEAFF
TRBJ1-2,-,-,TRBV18,TGTGCCAGCTCACCCTGGACAGTTGCCTATGGCTACACCTTC,CASSPWTVAYGYTF
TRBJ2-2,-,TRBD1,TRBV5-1,TGCGCCAGCAGCCCTTGGGACAGGACGAACACCGGGGAGCTGTTTTTT,CASSPWDRTNTGELFF
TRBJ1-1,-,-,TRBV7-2,TGTGCCAGCAGCCCATTGTCTGAAGCTTTCTTT,CASSPLSEAFF
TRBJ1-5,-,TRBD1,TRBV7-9,TGTGCCAGCAGCTTAGGGGACAGGGGGCAGGGTCAGCCCCAGCATTTT,CASSLGDRGQGQPQHF
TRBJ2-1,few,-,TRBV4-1,TGCGCCAGCAGCCAACAGCCGGGAACAGGGAATGAGCAGTTCTTC,CASSQQPGTGNEQFF
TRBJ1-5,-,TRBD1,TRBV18,TGTGCCTCCGGCGGGACAGAGAATCAGCCCCAGCATTTT,CASGGTENQPQHF
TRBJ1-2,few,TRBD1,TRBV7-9,TGTGCCAGCAGCCTGGGTCAGGGGGACTATGGCTACACCTTC,CASSLGQGDYGYTF
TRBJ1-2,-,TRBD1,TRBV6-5,TGTGCCAGCAGTTACGCCCGACAGGGGGGAACGGTTGGCTACACCTTC,CASSYARQGGTVGYTF
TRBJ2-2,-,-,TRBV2,TGTGCCAGCACCCCACATGGGGCAGGGATCGGGGAGCTGTTTTTT,CASTPHGAGIGELFF
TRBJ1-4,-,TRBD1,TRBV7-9,TGTGCCAGCAGCCCGCCCGGGACAGGGGATGAAAAACTGTTTTTT,CASSPPGTGDEKLFF
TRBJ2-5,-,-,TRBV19,TGTGCCTCGTCTCACAGGGCAGAGACCCAGTACTTC,CASSHRAETQYF
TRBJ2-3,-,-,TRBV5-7,TGTGCCAGCAGCTTGGCCCCTAACACAGATACGCAGTATTTT,CASSLAPNTDTQYF
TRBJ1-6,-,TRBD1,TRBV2,TGTGCCAGCAGTGAGTGGACAGGGGATTCACCCCTCCACTTT,CASSEWTGDSPLHF
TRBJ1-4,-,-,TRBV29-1,TGCAGCGTTGTCGGAGACGGGGGGGAAAAACTGTTTTTT,CSVVGDGGEKLFF
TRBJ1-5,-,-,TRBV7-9,TGTGCCAGCAGCTTTGGGGAGAATCAGCCCCAGCATTTT,CASSFGENQPQHF
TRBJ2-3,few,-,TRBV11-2,TGTGCCAGCAGCCCCACCCCCAGGGGCGGTACGCAGTATTTT,CASSPTPRGGTQYF
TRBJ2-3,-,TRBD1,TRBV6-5,TGTGCCAGCAGGCGGGACAGGCTCAGCACAGATACGCAGTATTTT,CASRRDRLSTDTQYF
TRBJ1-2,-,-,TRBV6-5,TGTGCCAGCAGCCTGCGGGGGCTAAGCTATGGCTACACCTTC,CASSLRGLSYGYTF
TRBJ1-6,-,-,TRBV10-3,TGTGCCATCAGTGAGTCTGGCCCCAATTCACCCCTCCACTTT,CAISESGPNSPLHF
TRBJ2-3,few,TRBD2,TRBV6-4,TGTGCCAGCAGTGACGCGGGGGGGCAAGATACGCAGTATTTT,CASSDAGGQDTQYF
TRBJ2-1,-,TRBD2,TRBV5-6,TGTGCCAGCAGCTCGGGACTAGCGGGGGGGCCAGGATACAATGAGCAGTTCTTC,CASSSGLAGGPGYNEQFF
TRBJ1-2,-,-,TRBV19,TGTGCCAGTAGTATAGGATCACTGCGGGGCTACACCTTC,CASSIGSLRGYTF
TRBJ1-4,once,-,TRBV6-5,TGTGCCAGCGCCGGCGGGGCTTTAGGTGAAAAACTGTTTTTT,CASAGGALGEKLFF